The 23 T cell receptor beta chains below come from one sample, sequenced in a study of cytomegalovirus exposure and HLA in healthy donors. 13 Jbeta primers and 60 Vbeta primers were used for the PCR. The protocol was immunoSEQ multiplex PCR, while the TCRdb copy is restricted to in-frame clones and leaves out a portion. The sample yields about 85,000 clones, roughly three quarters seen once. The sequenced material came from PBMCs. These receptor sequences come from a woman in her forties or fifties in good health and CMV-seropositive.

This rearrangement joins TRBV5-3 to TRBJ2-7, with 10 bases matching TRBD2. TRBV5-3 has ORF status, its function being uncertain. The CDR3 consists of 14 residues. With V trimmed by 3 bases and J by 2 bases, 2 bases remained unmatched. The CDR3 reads CARSSLAGAYEQYF. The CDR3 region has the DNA TGTGCCAGAAGCTCCCTAGCGGGGGCCTACGAGCAGTACTTC.

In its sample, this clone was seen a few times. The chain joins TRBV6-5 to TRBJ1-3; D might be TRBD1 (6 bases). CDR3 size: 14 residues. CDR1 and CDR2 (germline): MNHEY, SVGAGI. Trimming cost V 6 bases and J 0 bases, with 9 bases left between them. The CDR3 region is CASRKQGSGNTIYF. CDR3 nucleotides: TGTGCCAGCAGAAAACAGGGCTCTGGAAACACCATATATTTT.

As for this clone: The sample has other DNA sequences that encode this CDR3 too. The CDR3, as DNA: TGTGCTAGTGGTTTAGGACAGTCGAACACCGGGGAGCTGTTTTTT. It translates to CASGLGQSNTGELFF. The chain employs TRBV12-5 and TRBJ2-2, with a possible D match to TRBD1 (6 bases). The CDR3 runs to 15 residues. The V gene's germline CDR1 is LGHNT and CDR2 FRNRAP. With 3 bases removed from V and 0 bases from J, the gap between germline ends came to 8 bases.

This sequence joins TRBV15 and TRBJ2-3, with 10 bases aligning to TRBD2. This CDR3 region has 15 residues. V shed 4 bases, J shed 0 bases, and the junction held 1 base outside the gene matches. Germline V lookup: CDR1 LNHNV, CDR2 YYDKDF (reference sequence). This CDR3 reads CATSTGLASTDTQYF. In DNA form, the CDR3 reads TGTGCCACCAGCACGGGACTAGCGAGCACAGATACGCAGTATTTT.

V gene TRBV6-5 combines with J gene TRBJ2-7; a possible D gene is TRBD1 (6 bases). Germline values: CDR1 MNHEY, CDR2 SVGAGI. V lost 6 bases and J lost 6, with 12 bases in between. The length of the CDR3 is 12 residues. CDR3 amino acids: CASSQQGSEQYF. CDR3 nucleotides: TGTGCCAGCAGCCAGCAGGGGTCCGAGCAGTACTTC.

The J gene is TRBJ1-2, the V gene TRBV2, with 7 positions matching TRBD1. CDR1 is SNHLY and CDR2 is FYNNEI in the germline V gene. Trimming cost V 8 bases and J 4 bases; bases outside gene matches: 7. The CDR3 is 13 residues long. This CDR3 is CASEQGSTYGYTF. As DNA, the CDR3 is TGTGCCAGCGAACAGGGGAGTACCTATGGCTACACCTTC. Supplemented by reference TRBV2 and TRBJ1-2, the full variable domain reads EPEVTQTPSHQVTQMGQEVILRCVPISNHLYFYWYRQILGQKVEFLVSFYNNEISEKSEIFDDQFSVERPDGSNFTLKIRSTKLEDSAMYFCASEQGSTYGYTFGSGTRLTVV.

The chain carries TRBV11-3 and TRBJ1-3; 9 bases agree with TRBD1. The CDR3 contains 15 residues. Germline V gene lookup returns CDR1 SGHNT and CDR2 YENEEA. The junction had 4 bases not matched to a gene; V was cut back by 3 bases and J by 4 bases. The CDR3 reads CASSFGQGPGNTIYF. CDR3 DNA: TGTGCCAGCAGCTTTGGACAGGGGCCAGGAAACACCATATATTTT.

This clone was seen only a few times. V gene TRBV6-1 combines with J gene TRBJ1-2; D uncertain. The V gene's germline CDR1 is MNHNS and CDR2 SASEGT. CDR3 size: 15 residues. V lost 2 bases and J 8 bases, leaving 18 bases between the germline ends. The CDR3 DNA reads TGTGCCAGCAGTGAACTCGGAGAACTAAGGGAGGGCTACACCTTC. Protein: CASSELGELREGYTF.

The CDR3 here is CASSFPGRSTGELFF. For the CDR3, the DNA is TGTGCCAGCAGCTTTCCAGGGAGGTCCACCGGGGAGCTGTTTTTT. The chain has TRBV11-3 and TRBJ2-2; TRBD2 is a possible D gene (6 bases). With 3 bases removed from V and 4 bases from J, the gap between germline ends came to 12 bases. CDR1 SGHNT and CDR2 YENEEA come from the germline V gene. The CDR3 runs to 15 residues.

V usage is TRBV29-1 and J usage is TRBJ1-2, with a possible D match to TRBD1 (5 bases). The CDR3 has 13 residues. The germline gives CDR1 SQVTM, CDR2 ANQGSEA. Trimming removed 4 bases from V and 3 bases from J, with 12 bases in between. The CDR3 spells CSVGGGGDYGYTF. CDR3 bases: TGCAGCGTTGGGGGGGGAGGCGACTATGGCTACACCTTC.

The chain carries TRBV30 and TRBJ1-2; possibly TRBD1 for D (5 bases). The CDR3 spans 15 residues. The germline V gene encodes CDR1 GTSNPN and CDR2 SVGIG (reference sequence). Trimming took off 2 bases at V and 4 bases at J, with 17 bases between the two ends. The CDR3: CAWSWQGRDIYGYTF. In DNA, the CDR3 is TGTGCCTGGAGTTGGCAGGGCCGAGATATCTATGGCTACACCTTC.

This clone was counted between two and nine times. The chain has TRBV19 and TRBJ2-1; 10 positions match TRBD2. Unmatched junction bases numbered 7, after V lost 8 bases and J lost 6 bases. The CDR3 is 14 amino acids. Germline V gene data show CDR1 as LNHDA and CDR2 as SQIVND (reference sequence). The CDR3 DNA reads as TGTGCCAGTCGAAGCGGGGGGGCCATCAATGAGCAGTTCTTC. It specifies CASRSGGAINEQFF.

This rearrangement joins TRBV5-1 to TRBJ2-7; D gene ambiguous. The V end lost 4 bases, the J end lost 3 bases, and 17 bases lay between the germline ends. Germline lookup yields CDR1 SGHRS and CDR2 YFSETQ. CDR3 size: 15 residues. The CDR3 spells CASSQARSPIYEQYF. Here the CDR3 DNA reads TGCGCCAGCAGCCAGGCGAGATCCCCGATCTACGAGCAGTACTTC.

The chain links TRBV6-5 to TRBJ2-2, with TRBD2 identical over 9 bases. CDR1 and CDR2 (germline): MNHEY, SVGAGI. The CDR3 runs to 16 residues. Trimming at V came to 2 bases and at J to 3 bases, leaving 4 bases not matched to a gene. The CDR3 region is CASSYGGGAYTGELFF. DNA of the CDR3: TGTGCCAGCAGTTACGGCGGGGGGGCGTACACCGGGGAGCTGTTTTTT.

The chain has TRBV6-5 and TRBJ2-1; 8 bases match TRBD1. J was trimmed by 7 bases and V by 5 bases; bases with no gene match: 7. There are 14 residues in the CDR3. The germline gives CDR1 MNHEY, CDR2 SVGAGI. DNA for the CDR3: TGTGCCAGCAGTAAACGGACAGGGAGGAATGAGCAGTTCTTC. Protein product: CASSKRTGRNEQFF.

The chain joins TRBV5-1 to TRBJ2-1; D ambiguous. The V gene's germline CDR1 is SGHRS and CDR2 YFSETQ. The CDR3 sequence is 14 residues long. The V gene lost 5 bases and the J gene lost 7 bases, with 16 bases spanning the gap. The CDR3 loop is CASSFGQVLNEQFF. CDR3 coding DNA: TGCGCCAGCAGTTTTGGCCAGGTTTTGAATGAGCAGTTCTTC.

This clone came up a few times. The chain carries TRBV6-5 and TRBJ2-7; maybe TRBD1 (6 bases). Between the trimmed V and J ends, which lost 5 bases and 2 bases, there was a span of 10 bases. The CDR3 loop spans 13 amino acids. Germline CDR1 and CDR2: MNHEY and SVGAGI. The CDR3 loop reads CASSERDTYEQYV. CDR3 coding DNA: TGTGCCAGCAGTGAACGGGACACCTACGAGCAGTACGTC.

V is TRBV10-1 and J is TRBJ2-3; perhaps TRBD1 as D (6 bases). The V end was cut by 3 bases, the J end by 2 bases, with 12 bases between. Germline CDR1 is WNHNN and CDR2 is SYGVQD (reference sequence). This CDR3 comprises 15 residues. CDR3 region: CASSDLQGVTDTQYF. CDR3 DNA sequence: TGCGCCAGCAGTGACTTACAGGGAGTCACAGATACGCAGTATTTT.

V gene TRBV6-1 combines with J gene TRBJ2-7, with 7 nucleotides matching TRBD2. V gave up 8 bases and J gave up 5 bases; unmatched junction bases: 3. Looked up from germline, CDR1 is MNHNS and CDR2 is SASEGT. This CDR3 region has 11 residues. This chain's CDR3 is CASGRGDEQYV. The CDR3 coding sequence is TGTGCCAGCGGGAGGGGAGACGAGCAGTACGTC.

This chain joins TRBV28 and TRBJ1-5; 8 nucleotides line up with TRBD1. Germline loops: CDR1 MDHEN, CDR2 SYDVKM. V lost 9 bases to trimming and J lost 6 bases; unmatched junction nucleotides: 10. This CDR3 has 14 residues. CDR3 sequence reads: CASNDRGAGQPQHF. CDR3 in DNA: TGTGCCAGTAACGACAGGGGCGCGGGTCAGCCCCAGCATTTT.

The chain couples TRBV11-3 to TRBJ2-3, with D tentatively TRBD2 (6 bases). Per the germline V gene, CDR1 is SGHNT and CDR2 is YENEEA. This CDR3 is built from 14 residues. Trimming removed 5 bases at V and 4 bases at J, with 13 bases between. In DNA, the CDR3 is TGTGCCAGCAGCCCCACGGGAGCATCAGATACGCAGTATTTT. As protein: CASSPTGASDTQYF.

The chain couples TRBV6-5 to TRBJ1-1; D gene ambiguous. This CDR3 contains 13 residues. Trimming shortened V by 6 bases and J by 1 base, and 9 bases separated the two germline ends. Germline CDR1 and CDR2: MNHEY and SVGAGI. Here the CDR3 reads CASRRTANTEAFF. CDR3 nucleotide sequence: TGTGCCAGCAGGCGAACAGCGAACACTGAAGCTTTCTTT.

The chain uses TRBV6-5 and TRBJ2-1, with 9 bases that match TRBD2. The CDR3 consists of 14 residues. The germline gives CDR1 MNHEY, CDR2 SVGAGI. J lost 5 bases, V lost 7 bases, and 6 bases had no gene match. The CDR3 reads CASIERGAHNEQFF. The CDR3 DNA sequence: TGTGCCAGCATCGAGCGGGGGGCCCACAATGAGCAGTTCTTC.